Presented here are 17 T cell receptor beta chains from one specimen sequenced in a study of molecular identifiers for immune sequencing clone quantification. TCRdb processed the PCR reads anew with MiXCR; each CDR3 protein has one entry. The table records about half a million distinct CDR3 sequences, about 20% of them present only once. Sequenced material: naive CD8+ T cells from blood, with Jurkat cell RNA spiked in. Subset defined: FACS-sorted CD8+CD4-CCR7+CD45RA+ naive T cells. Receptor source: a human donor in good health. Some libraries in this study had Jurkat cell RNA spiked in.

In its sample, this clonotype was seen a few times. The chain couples TRBV20-1 to TRBJ2-7; 13 bases are a match to TRBD2. Germline CDR1 reads DFQATT; CDR2 reads SNEGSKA (reference sequence). The CDR3 loop spans 15 amino acids. The V gene end was trimmed by 7 bases and the J gene end by 0 bases; junction bases not matched to a gene: 6. CDR3 coding DNA: TGCAGTGGATACGGACTAGCGGGGGTCTCCTACGAGCAGTACTTC. Its translation: CSGYGLAGVSYEQYF.

The CDR3 sequence: CSARGGGWEQYF. The CDR3 bases are TGCAGTGCTAGGGGGGGGGGCTGGGAGCAGTACTTC. J is TRBJ2-7 and V is TRBV20-1; a possible D gene is TRBD2 (7 bases). CDR1 is DFQATT and CDR2 is SNEGSKA in the germline V gene (reference sequence). This CDR3 has 12 residues. V lost 3 bases, J lost 7 bases, and 13 bases lay in between.

Only a few counts were recorded for this clonotype. The chain joins TRBV7-3 to TRBJ1-1, with D maybe TRBD1 (6 bases). CDR3 length equals 13 residues. Trimming stripped 7 bases from V and 1 base from J, with 10 bases between. Germline assignment: CDR1 SGHTA and CDR2 FQGTGA. The chain's CDR3 is CASNSQGNTEAFF. DNA for the CDR3: TGTGCCAGCAACTCACAGGGGAACACTGAAGCTTTCTTT.

The chain combines TRBV5-6 with TRBJ2-1, with 7 positions matching TRBD1. Germline V gene lookup returns CDR1 SGHDT and CDR2 YYEEEE. The CDR3 sequence is 17 residues long. The V gene end was trimmed by 2 bases and the J gene end by 3 bases; junction bases not matched to a gene: 11. As DNA, the CDR3 is TGTGCCAGCAGCTTCAACAGGGGAGCTTACAACTACAATGAGCAGTTCTTC. Protein: CASSFNRGAYNYNEQFF.

This clonotype was observed at least ten times. The V gene is TRBV6-1, the J gene TRBJ1-1, with D tentatively TRBD1 (6 bases). CDR1 is MNHNS, CDR2 SASEGT, per germline. V was cut by 1 base and J by 3 bases, with 12 bases left in between. CDR3 length: 15 residues. In DNA, the CDR3 is TGTGCCAGCAGTGAAGAAGGGGGGCCGTACACTGAAGCTTTCTTT. It yields the protein CASSEEGGPYTEAFF.

This clonotype was seen a handful of times. This rearrangement joins TRBV5-4 to TRBJ2-1; D is perhaps TRBD1 (6 bases). The CDR3 consists of 15 residues. CDR1 SGHNT and CDR2 YYREEE come from the germline V gene (reference sequence). Between the trimmed V and J ends, which lost 4 bases and 0 bases, there was a span of 11 bases. This CDR3 reads CASSPGTNSYNEQFF. The CDR3 nucleotides are TGTGCCAGCAGCCCCGGGACAAACTCCTACAATGAGCAGTTCTTC.

Comments on this clonotype: A read error is possible here, since a much larger clone lies one base away. The chain recombines TRBV30 with TRBJ2-1, with 7 nucleotides matching TRBD2. Looked up from germline, CDR1 is GTSNPN and CDR2 is SVGIG (reference sequence). V dropped 1 base and J dropped 9; count of bases not matched to a gene: 12. The CDR3 sequence is 15 residues long. The CDR3 protein is CAWSALRDYPPEQFF. Here the CDR3 DNA reads TGTGCCTGGAGTGCACTCAGGGACTATCCGCCTGAGCAGTTCTTC.

This clonotype has only a few counts. The genes are TRBV30 and TRBJ1-1; perhaps TRBD1 as D (6 bases). V lost 0 bases to trimming and J lost 6 bases, with 8 bases between them. Germline V gene lookup returns CDR1 GTSNPN and CDR2 SVGIG (reference sequence). The CDR3 is 12 amino acids. This CDR3 reads CAWSVQGPEAFF. The CDR3 DNA reads TGTGCCTGGAGTGTACAGGGCCCTGAAGCTTTCTTT.

This clonotype has ten or more counts. This chain links TRBV13 with TRBJ1-2; maybe TRBD1 (5 bases). V lost 0 bases and J lost 4, with 12 bases in between. The CDR3 is 15 residues long. Per the germline V gene, CDR1 is PRHDT and CDR2 is FYEKMQ (reference sequence). The CDR3 region is CASSLGDWDPYGYTF. Here the CDR3 DNA reads TGTGCCAGCAGCTTAGGTGACTGGGACCCCTATGGCTACACCTTC.

Many counts were recorded for this clonotype. V gene TRBV29-1 combines with J gene TRBJ2-5; the match to TRBD1 covers 9 bases. Germline V gene data show CDR1 as SQVTM and CDR2 as ANQGSEA. CDR3 size: 16 residues. V shed 0 bases and J 0 bases; nucleotides not matched to a gene: 5. This CDR3 reads CSVEDQGDRDQETQYF. The DNA of the CDR3 is TGCAGCGTTGAAGATCAAGGGGACAGGGACCAAGAGACCCAGTACTTC.

In regard to this clonotype: One base away lies a much larger clone, so this may be a sequencing read error. The chain combines TRBV7-9 with TRBJ2-5, with no clear D. The germline V gene has CDR1 SEHNR and CDR2 FQNEAQ (reference sequence). CDR3 size: 14 residues. The CDR3 here is CASSLAADQESQYF. The CDR3 region has the DNA TGTGCCAGCAGCTTAGCAGCAGACCAAGAGTCCCAGTACTTC.

This clonotype was counted a few times. The V gene is TRBV12-5, the J gene TRBJ2-5; D may be TRBD2 (6 bases). The V end lost 5 bases, the J end lost 2 bases, and 9 bases lay between the germline ends. In germline, CDR1 is LGHNT, CDR2 FRNRAP. This CDR3 is 13 amino acids long. The CDR3 nucleotides are TGTGCTAGTGGTCCAGGGAGGCAAGAGACCCAGTACTTC. As protein: CASGPGRQETQYF.

With respect to this clonotype: A single base separates this from a much larger clone, so it may be a read error. The chain uses TRBV3-1 and TRBJ1-5, with D possibly TRBD1 on 5 matching bases. The CDR3 has 15 amino acids. The germline V gene encodes CDR1 LGHDT and CDR2 YNNKEL (reference sequence). Trimming removed 0 bases at V and 7 bases at J, with 13 bases between. CDR3 in amino acids: CASSQDGGIWQPQHF. The CDR3 bases are TGTGCCAGCAGCCAAGATGGGGGGATTTGGCAGCCCCAGCATTTT.

This clonotype occurred a few times. The gene calls are TRBV29-1 and TRBJ2-1; 9 nucleotides agree with TRBD2. CDR1 and CDR2 from the germline V gene are SQVTM and ANQGSEA. The J segment lost 7 bases and the V segment lost 3 bases, leaving 10 bases of the junction unmatched. The CDR3 runs to 15 residues. The chain's CDR3 is CSVETGSSGINEQFF. In DNA, the CDR3 is TGCAGCGTTGAGACCGGGTCTAGCGGGATTAATGAGCAGTTCTTC.

The chain uses TRBV12-3 or TRBV12-4 and TRBJ2-7; a possible D gene is TRBD2 (6 bases). CDR3 length equals 12 residues. Trimming removed 7 bases from V and 6 bases from J, with 13 bases in between. CDR3 nucleotides: TGTGCCAGCACTATGGGGGGAACCGAGCAGTACTTC. Its protein is CASTMGGTEQYF.

V and J are TRBV28 and TRBJ2-3; D may match TRBD1 or TRBD2 (6 bases each). CDR3 length: 17 amino acids. Germline CDR1 reads MDHEN; CDR2 reads SYDVKM. Trimming removed 0 bases from V and 0 bases from J, with 13 bases in between. CDR3 sequence: CASSLWEGGTSTDTQYF. CDR3 nucleotide sequence: TGTGCCAGCAGTTTATGGGAGGGGGGAACTAGCACAGATACGCAGTATTTT.

The table lists this clonotype with a few counts. The CDR3 reads CASSPTSGPYYEQFF. The DNA of the CDR3 is TGTGCCAGCTCACCGACTAGCGGGCCTTACTATGAGCAGTTCTTC. The rearrangement links TRBV18 to TRBJ2-1; 10 bases are shared with TRBD2. Trimming removed 3 bases from V and 8 bases from J; junction bases left unmatched: 7. This CDR3 is built from 15 residues. Germline CDR1 is KGHSH and CDR2 is LQKENI.